This T cell receptor (beta chain) was recovered during a study of somatic mutations in cytotoxic T cells in rheumatoid arthritis. Study-level information: Among the T-cell populations stained with V beta antibodies, some were separated by flow sorting at nearly 100% purity, including V beta1+ cells whose TCRB was sequenced.

Flow cytometry served to check the purity of CD4+ and CD8+ cells, which were isolated by positive magnetic bead selection. The assay was immunoSEQ multiplex PCR, and TCRdb's table has in-frame clones only and misses some. The table includes under 20,000 clones, roughly 75% detected once. The count of this clone is one. The antigen remains undetermined. Study-wide points: In about an eighth of the roughly 60 patients, the largest CD8+ clone exceeded 20% of CD8+ cells.

The CDR3 covers 16 residues. Trimming pared 3 bases from V and 3 bases from J, leaving 16 bases between. The V gene's germline CDR1 is LNHDA and CDR2 SQIVND (reference sequence). V is TRBV19 and J is TRBJ2-3; D is undetermined. The material sequenced was CD8+ T cells sorted from blood. The sequence came from an adult with rheumatoid arthritis. In nucleotides, the CDR3 is TGTGCCAGTAGTATCTTTCACGGGCTTGGGACAGATACGCAGTATTTT. Translating it yields CASSIFHGLGTDTQYF.